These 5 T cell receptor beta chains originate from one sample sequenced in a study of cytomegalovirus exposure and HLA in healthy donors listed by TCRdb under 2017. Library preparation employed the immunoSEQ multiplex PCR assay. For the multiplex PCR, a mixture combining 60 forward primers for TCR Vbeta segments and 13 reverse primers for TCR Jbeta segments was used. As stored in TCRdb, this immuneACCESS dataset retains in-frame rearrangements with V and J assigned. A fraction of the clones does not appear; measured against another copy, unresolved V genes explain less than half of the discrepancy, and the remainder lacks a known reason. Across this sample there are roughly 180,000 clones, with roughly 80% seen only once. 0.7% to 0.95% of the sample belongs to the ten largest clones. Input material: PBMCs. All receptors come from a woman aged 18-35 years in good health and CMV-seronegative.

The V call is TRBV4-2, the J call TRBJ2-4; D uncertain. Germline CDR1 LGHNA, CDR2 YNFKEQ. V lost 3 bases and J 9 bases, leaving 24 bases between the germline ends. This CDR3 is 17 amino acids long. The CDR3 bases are TGTGCCAGCAGCCACGAACGCGCACCAGAGACACTGGGCATTCAGTACTTC. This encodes CASSHERAPETLGIQYF.

CDR3 sequence: CASSQPSGNEQFF. CDR3 sequence (DNA): TGTGCCAGCTCACAGCCTAGCGGCAATGAGCAGTTCTTC. This chain uses TRBV18 with TRBJ2-1; TRBD2 matches at 7 bases. CDR1 KGHSH and CDR2 LQKENI come from the germline V gene. This CDR3 contains 13 residues. Trimming cost V 4 bases and J 6 bases; bases outside gene matches: 3. The variable domain in full, completed from reference TRBV18 and TRBJ2-1, reads NAGVMQNPRHLVRRRGQEARLRCSPMKGHSHVYWYRQLPEEGLKFMVYLQKENIIDESGMPKERFSAEFPKEGPSILRIQQVVRGDSAAYFCASSQPSGNEQFFGPGTRLTVL.

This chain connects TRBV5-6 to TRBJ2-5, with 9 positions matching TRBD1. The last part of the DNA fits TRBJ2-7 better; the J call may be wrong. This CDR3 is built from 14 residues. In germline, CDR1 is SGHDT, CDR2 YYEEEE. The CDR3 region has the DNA TGTGCCAGCAGCCGAACAGGGGGCCTTGGCGAGCAGTACTTC. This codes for CASSRTGGLGEQYF.

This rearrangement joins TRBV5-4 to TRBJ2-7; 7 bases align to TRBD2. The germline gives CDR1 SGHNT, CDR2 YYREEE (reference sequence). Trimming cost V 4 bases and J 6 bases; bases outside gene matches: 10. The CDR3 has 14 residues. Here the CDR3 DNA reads TGTGCCAGCAGCAACGGGGGAGGGCTAAGCGAGCAGTACTTC. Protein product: CASSNGGGLSEQYF.

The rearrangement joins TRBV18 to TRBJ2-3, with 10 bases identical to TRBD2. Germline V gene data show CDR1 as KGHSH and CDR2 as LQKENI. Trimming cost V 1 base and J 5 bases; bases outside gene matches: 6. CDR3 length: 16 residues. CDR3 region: CASSPQVSGRVDTQYF. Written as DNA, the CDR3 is TGTGCCAGCTCACCACAGGTCAGCGGGAGGGTAGATACGCAGTATTTT.